What follows are 27 T cell receptor beta chains derived from one specimen sequenced in a study of vaccination and CD4 T cells after COVID-19. For these TCRs, the target antigens are not known. Time point described: late sampling 161 to 241 days after vaccination in three convalescent patients. Stated treatment: roughly nine-day PBMC culture with coronavirus spike peptide pools or control peptides (ViraFEST assay). The Oncomine TCR Beta short-read assay sequenced DNA from cultured CD4+ T cells. One entry per CDR3 protein results from TCRdb running MiXCR on the PCR reads. In the table there are 16,000 or so distinct CDR3 sequences, around 43% of which are singletons. Sample: CD4+ T cells from blood, cultured in vitro, taken about 7 months after SARS-CoV-2 vaccination. These receptors were collected from a human donor who had recovered from COVID-19.

This clonotype has a handful of counts. This chain connects TRBV20-1 to TRBJ2-3; 8 bases are shared with TRBD2. Germline V gives CDR1 DFQATT, CDR2 SNEGSKA (reference sequence). The CDR3 runs 14 residues. V was clipped by 3 bases and J by 4 bases; unmatched bases: 6. The CDR3 coding sequence is TGCAGTGCTAGGGAGGGACTAGGGTCAGATACGCAGTATTTT. It codes for CSAREGLGSDTQYF.

This rearrangement joins TRBV5-4 to TRBJ1-1; 7 bases line up with TRBD1. Per the germline V gene, CDR1 is SGHNT and CDR2 is YYREEE (reference sequence). The CDR3 length is 14 residues. The trim removed 3 bases at V and 7 bases at J, leaving 9 bases unmatched. This CDR3 reads CASSSMGQKIEAFF. The CDR3 DNA sequence: TGTGCCAGCAGCTCAATGGGACAGAAGATTGAAGCTTTCTTT.

This chain links TRBV6-1 with TRBJ1-2, with D perhaps TRBD1 (5 bases). The germline V gene has CDR1 MNHNS and CDR2 SASEGT. Deletions cut 2 bases from V and 6 bases from J, with 16 bases between. The CDR3 totals 15 residues. DNA for the CDR3: TGTGCCAGCAGTGAACCCGGTCGGCAGGGAAATGGCTACACCTTC. It is translated as CASSEPGRQGNGYTF.

The chain joins TRBV5-4 to TRBJ2-1; 8 bases fit TRBD2. J lost 7 bases, V lost 0 bases, and 3 bases had no gene match. The CDR3 has 14 residues. Germline CDR1 and CDR2: SGHNT and YYREEE (reference sequence). CDR3 in amino acids: CASSLGSGSNEQFF. The CDR3 nucleotides are TGTGCCAGCAGCTTGGGCAGCGGGAGTAATGAGCAGTTCTTC.

The table lists this clonotype with a few counts. V usage is TRBV20-1 and J usage is TRBJ1-2; a possible D gene is TRBD1 (6 bases). Looked up from germline, CDR1 is DFQATT and CDR2 is SNEGSKA (reference sequence). V was cut by 5 bases and J by 3 bases, with 10 bases left in between. The CDR3 spans 12 residues. CDR3 DNA: TGCAGTGCTGGGGGCGTCTACTATGGCTACACCTTC. It codes for CSAGGVYYGYTF.

The rearrangement uses TRBV21-1 and TRBJ2-7; whether TRBD2, the table's D call, matches the DNA was not checked. TRBV21-1 counts as a pseudogene. The CDR3 covers 16 residues. As DNA, the CDR3 is TGTGCCAGCCGCACCCTGGGACTGTTGTGTACGTTCGAGCAGTACTTC. Its protein product is CASRTLGLLCTFEQYF.

The V call is TRBV18, the J call TRBJ2-1, with D possibly TRBD1 on 5 matching bases. The V end lost 3 bases, the J end lost 7 bases, and 10 bases lay between the germline ends. Germline CDR1 KGHSH, CDR2 LQKENI. The CDR3 is 13 residues long. CDR3 in DNA: TGTGCCAGCTCACCCTGGGCAGGGAATGAGCAGTTCTTC. Amino acids: CASSPWAGNEQFF. Together with reference TRBV18 and TRBJ2-1, the CDR3 gives the full variable domain: NAGVMQNPRHLVRRRGQEARLRCSPMKGHSHVYWYRQLPEEGLKFMVYLQKENIIDESGMPKERFSAEFPKEGPSILRIQQVVRGDSAAYFCASSPWAGNEQFFGPGTRLTVL.

This rearrangement joins TRBV7-2 to TRBJ2-5; D might be TRBD1 (6 bases). The CDR3 is 15 residues long. The V end was cut by 0 bases, the J end by 5 bases, with 13 bases between. CDR1 and CDR2 from the germline V gene are SGHTA and FQGNSA. The CDR3 coding sequence is TGTGCCAGCAGCTTAGCGGGGGCCAACAGGGAGACCCAGTACTTC. It translates to CASSLAGANRETQYF.

This clonotype was seen only a few times. V gene TRBV4-1 combines with J gene TRBJ1-2; D possibly corresponds to TRBD1 (5 bases). This CDR3 has 15 amino acids. CDR1 and CDR2 from the germline V gene are MGHRA and YSYEKL. V lost 1 base, J lost 0 bases, and 9 bases lay in between. For the CDR3, the DNA is TGCGCCAGCAGCCAAGCTCCGACAGCTAACTATGGCTACACCTTC. Translating gives CASSQAPTANYGYTF.

V gene TRBV2 combines with J gene TRBJ1-6; D gene unclear. CDR1 SNHLY and CDR2 FYNNEI come from the germline V gene. The CDR3 spans 13 residues. The V end was cut by 10 bases, the J end by 8 bases, with 15 bases between. The CDR3 region is CATLAEGYSPLHF. DNA of the CDR3: TGTGCCACCCTGGCGGAGGGTTATTCACCCCTCCACTTT.

This chain connects TRBV18 to TRBJ2-5; unclear D gene. CDR3 length: 14 residues. V was pared by 3 bases and J by 0 bases, with 8 bases between. The germline V gene encodes CDR1 KGHSH and CDR2 LQKENI. The CDR3 is CASSPPSNQETQYF. The CDR3, as DNA: TGTGCCAGCTCACCGCCATCCAACCAAGAGACCCAGTACTTC. Variable domain in full (rest from reference TRBV18 and TRBJ2-5): NAGVMQNPRHLVRRRGQEARLRCSPMKGHSHVYWYRQLPEEGLKFMVYLQKENIIDESGMPKERFSAEFPKEGPSILRIQQVVRGDSAAYFCASSPPSNQETQYFGPGTRLLVL.

V and J are TRBV20-1 and TRBJ2-5; 7 positions agree with TRBD1. This CDR3 contains 14 residues. Germline assignment: CDR1 DFQATT and CDR2 SNEGSKA (reference sequence). Trimming at V came to 2 bases and at J to 1 base, leaving 4 bases not matched to a gene. CDR3 sequence reads: CSARLGTAQETQYF. As DNA, the CDR3 is TGCAGTGCTAGACTTGGGACAGCCCAAGAGACCCAGTACTTC.

The chain has TRBV5-6 and TRBJ1-2, with 7 bases aligning to TRBD1. V shed 4 bases and J 6 bases; nucleotides not matched to a gene: 3. The germline gives CDR1 SGHDT, CDR2 YYEEEE. The CDR3 has 12 amino acids. The CDR3 here is CASSPGQHGYTF. The CDR3 region has the DNA TGTGCCAGCAGCCCGGGACAGCATGGCTACACCTTC.

This chain uses TRBV5-1 with TRBJ1-2; no clear D gene. The CDR3 covers 13 residues. Per the germline V gene, CDR1 is SGHRS and CDR2 is YFSETQ. The ends were cut back, 3 bases at V and 1 base at J, with 7 bases in the middle. CDR3 in amino acids: CASSSQVNYGYTF. CDR3 DNA: TGCGCCAGCAGCTCTCAGGTTAACTATGGCTACACCTTC.

In its sample, this clonotype is medium-sized. The V call is TRBV11-3, the J call TRBJ2-3; D unresolved. Trimming shortened V by 7 bases and J by 3 bases, and 8 bases separated the two germline ends. In germline, CDR1 is SGHNT, CDR2 YENEEA. This CDR3 spans 12 amino acids. The chain's CDR3 is CASKVNTDTQYF. CDR3 sequence (DNA): TGTGCCAGCAAAGTGAATACAGATACGCAGTATTTT. The full variable domain, in which reference TRBV11-3 and TRBJ2-3 provide the parts outside the CDR3, is EAGVVQSPRYKIIEKKQPVAFWCNPISGHNTLYWYLQNLGQGPELLIRYENEEAVDDSQLPKDRFSAERLKGVDSTLKIQPAELGDSAVYLCASKVNTDTQYFGPGTRLTVL.

This clonotype has more than one count but fewer than ten. The chain is built from TRBV4-3 and TRBJ1-2, with TRBD1 identical over 10 bases. Germline-derived CDR1 and CDR2 are LGHNA and YSLEER. The CDR3 length is 15 residues. The ends lost 1 base at V and 8 bases at J; junction bases unmatched: 7. The CDR3 loop reads CASSQVTGGARGYTF. CDR3 bases: TGCGCCAGCAGCCAAGTGACAGGGGGCGCCAGGGGCTACACCTTC.

This clonotype was observed a few times. The chain uses TRBV27 and TRBJ1-2; TRBD1 aligns across 9 bases. The junction had 9 bases not matched to a gene; V was cut back by 8 bases and J by 8 bases. This CDR3 is built from 13 residues. Germline V gene data show CDR1 as MNHEY and CDR2 as SMNVEV (reference sequence). CDR3 DNA sequence: TGTGCCAGCCGAGCGGGACAGGGAAAAGGCTACACCTTC. It is translated as CASRAGQGKGYTF.

The gene calls are TRBV12-3 or TRBV12-4 and TRBJ1-1; 9 positions agree with TRBD1. J gave up 1 base and V 6 bases, and 6 bases lay outside the gene matches. This CDR3 has 15 residues. CDR3 DNA sequence: TGTGCCAGCAGGGGACAGGGAGGGAGGAACACTGAAGCTTTCTTT. Translation: CASRGQGGRNTEAFF.

The chain employs TRBV12-3 or TRBV12-4 and TRBJ2-3, with TRBD2 identical over 8 bases. The CDR3 totals 14 residues. Trimming at V came to 7 bases and at J to 1 base, leaving 4 bases not matched to a gene. This chain's CDR3 is CASIETSGTDTQYF. The CDR3 DNA is TGTGCCAGCATCGAGACTAGCGGCACAGATACGCAGTATTTT.

As DNA, the CDR3 is TGTGCCAGCAGTGGGGTCCCAGGGGGTCTCCACTTT. It encodes CASSGVPGGLHF. The V gene is TRBV6-1, the J gene TRBJ1-6; TRBD1 matches at 7 bases. CDR1 and CDR2 (germline): MNHNS, SASEGT. Trimming cost V 4 bases and J 16 bases; bases outside gene matches: 7. The CDR3 is 12 amino acids.

A few counts support this clonotype. The CDR3 DNA reads as TGTGCCAGCAGCTTAGCAGCAGGACAGAATGGCTACACCTTC. Protein product: CASSLAAGQNGYTF. This rearrangement joins TRBV7-9 to TRBJ1-2; D is perhaps TRBD1 (6 bases). CDR1 SEHNR and CDR2 FQNEAQ come from the germline V gene (reference sequence). The CDR3 loop spans 14 amino acids. V was shortened by 0 bases and J by 6 bases, with 11 bases between the two germline ends.

This clonotype occurred a few times. The chain joins TRBV6-2 or TRBV6-3 to TRBJ2-7, with D unresolved. The CDR3 is made up of 19 amino acids. Germline V gene sequence: CDR1 MNHEY, CDR2 SVGEGT. V was shortened by 2 bases and J by 3 bases, with 26 bases between the two germline ends. The CDR3 sequence is CASSYPLSRAITSNYEQYF. In DNA form, the CDR3 reads TGTGCCAGCAGTTACCCGCTAAGCCGGGCCATCACATCGAACTACGAGCAGTACTTC.

CDR3 nucleotide sequence: TGCGCCAGCAGTCAATCGTTAGGACTCAAAACAGATACGCAGTATTTT. Translated: CASSQSLGLKTDTQYF. V is TRBV23-1 and J is TRBJ2-3; tentatively, D is TRBD2 (5 bases). TRBV23-1 is an open reading frame whose function is uncertain. V gave up 0 bases and J gave up 3 bases, with 13 bases separating them. CDR3 length: 16 amino acids.

The chain links TRBV12-3 or TRBV12-4 to TRBJ1-5; D is uncertain. This CDR3 comprises 15 residues. Deletions cut 2 bases from V and 5 bases from J, with 13 bases between. The CDR3 loop reads CASSLIGRPYQPQHF. The CDR3 DNA reads TGTGCCAGCAGTTTAATAGGGCGACCCTATCAGCCCCAGCATTTT.

The chain employs TRBV7-9 and TRBJ2-7, with 8 nucleotides matching TRBD2. The germline gives CDR1 SEHNR, CDR2 FQNEAQ (reference sequence). The CDR3 has 15 residues. Unmatched junction bases numbered 11, after V lost 5 bases and J lost 5 bases. The CDR3 here is CASSVQKAGVDEQYF. CDR3 DNA sequence: TGTGCCAGCAGCGTACAGAAAGCGGGGGTCGACGAGCAGTACTTC.

The rearrangement links TRBV19 to TRBJ2-3, with D maybe TRBD1 (7 bases). Germline values: CDR1 LNHDA, CDR2 SQIVND (reference sequence). The V gene lost 10 bases and the J gene lost 1 base, with 15 bases spanning the gap. This CDR3 is built from 14 residues. CDR3 nucleotides: TGTGCCACCCGAAGGAGGGGGCGCACAGATACGCAGTATTTT. Translated: CATRRRGRTDTQYF.

The genes are TRBV6-1 and TRBJ2-2; D possibly corresponds to TRBD1 (5 bases). Germline values: CDR1 MNHNS, CDR2 SASEGT. The CDR3 has 14 residues. The V gene lost 2 bases and the J gene lost 4 bases, with 8 bases spanning the gap. The CDR3 here is CASSESTVTGELFF. The CDR3 nucleotides read TGTGCCAGCAGTGAATCGACAGTCACCGGGGAGCTGTTTTTT.